Below are 5 T cell receptor beta chains sequenced from a single sample in a study of beta chain features in type 1 diabetes. What was sequenced were expressed TCRB transcripts, since all of the isolated RNA had been reverse transcribed. Only in-frame clones appear in the TCRdb table, and some are missing; sequencing was by immunoSEQ multiplex PCR. The table lists hundreds of thousands of clones, 14% of them singletons. Sequenced: central memory CD4+ T cells from blood. The receptors shown here come from a man aged 25 to 40 in good health.

The chain uses TRBV6-5 and TRBJ2-3, with 7 bases matching TRBD1. CDR1 and CDR2 (germline): MNHEY, SVGAGI. V shed 6 bases and J 5 bases; nucleotides not matched to a gene: 11. This CDR3 spans 15 amino acids. The CDR3 spells CASSRPTWDRDTQYF. The CDR3 DNA reads as TGTGCCAGCAGCCGCCCCACATGGGACAGAGATACGCAGTATTTT.

In its sample, this clone was seen a few times. V and J are TRBV7-9 and TRBJ1-4; tentative D call: TRBD1 (5 bases). CDR1 and CDR2 (germline): SEHNR, FQNEAQ (reference sequence). There are 18 residues in the CDR3. Trimming removed 4 bases from V and 7 bases from J, with 25 bases in between. CDR3 loop: CASSWREAGRFAGEKLFF. The CDR3 DNA sequence: TGTGCCAGCAGCTGGCGAGAGGCAGGGAGGTTCGCGGGTGAAAAACTGTTTTTT.

The V gene is TRBV29-1, the J gene TRBJ1-1; possible D gene TRBD1, 5 bases. The V end was cut by 0 bases, the J end by 1 base, with 6 bases between. The CDR3 runs 13 residues. Germline V gives CDR1 SQVTM, CDR2 ANQGSEA. The CDR3 DNA follows: TGCAGCGTTGAAGAAACAGGGAACACTGAAGCTTTCTTT. As protein: CSVEETGNTEAFF.

The V gene is TRBV12-5, the J gene TRBJ2-2; tentative D call: TRBD1 (5 bases). Germline values: CDR1 LGHNT, CDR2 FRNRAP. V gave up 1 base and J gave up 6 bases, with 6 bases separating them. CDR3 length: 13 amino acids. The chain's CDR3 is CASGLDRPGELFF. The CDR3 coding sequence is TGTGCTAGTGGTTTGGACAGGCCCGGGGAGCTGTTTTTT.

This clone has more than one count but fewer than ten. The chain employs TRBV5-1 and TRBJ2-7, with TRBD1 matching over 7 bases. Losses at the gene ends were 4 bases for V and 6 bases for J; bases not matched to a gene: 13. Germline values: CDR1 SGHRS, CDR2 YFSETQ. The CDR3 extends over 15 amino acids. CDR3 sequence: CASSQRTTGAGEQYF. CDR3 nucleotides: TGCGCCAGCAGCCAGAGAACAACAGGGGCGGGCGAGCAGTACTTC.